The clone carrying this T cell receptor (beta chain) was recorded many times. Its target is unknown. TCRdb called the 5' RACE reads again in MiXCR, with one record for every CDR3 protein. In the table there are 250,000 or so distinct CDR3 sequences, about 24% of which are singletons. This record belongs to a study of CD8 T cells in ankylosing spondylitis. General observations from the study: Reports say disease-linked clones showed up significantly more in matched ankylosing spondylitis synovial fluid. Relatively scarce in peripheral blood, disease-linked clones were CD8+.

The V gene end was trimmed by 3 bases and the J gene end by 2 bases; junction bases not matched to a gene: 4. CDR3 length equals 15 residues. V gene TRBV12-3 or TRBV12-4 combines with J gene TRBJ2-3, with 8 nucleotides matching TRBD2. The sequencing sample was made of blood, either unsorted or a sorted T cell fraction (not recorded which). The sequence was obtained from a male donor with ankylosing spondylitis or in good health (not recorded which). The CDR3 sequence: CASSLSGGNTDTQYF. The DNA for the CDR3 is TGTGCCAGCAGTTTGAGCGGGGGCAACACAGATACGCAGTATTTT.